This TCR beta chain is drawn from a study of T cell repertoires in cytomegalovirus infection. The CDR3 is 13 residues long. V lost 4 bases, J lost 0 bases, and 5 bases lay in between. CDR1 KGHDR and CDR2 SFDVKD come from the germline V gene. At least ten counts were recorded for this clonotype. TCRdb recomputed calls from the reads with MiXCR, one row per CDR3 protein. The sample records hundreds of thousands of distinct CDR3 sequences, roughly 12% being singletons. Material: PBMCs. The rearrangement uses TRBV24-1 and TRBJ1-2; no firm D call. The TCR originated in a human donor in good health (CMV status not recorded). Some clones in this sample may be carry-over from other donors' samples. The CDR3 sequence: CATSEHPNYGYTF. The CDR3 region has the DNA TGTGCCACCAGTGAACACCCTAACTATGGCTACACCTTC.